The rows below give T cell receptor beta chains drawn from one sample of a study of cytomegalovirus exposure and HLA in healthy donors. Sequencing used immunoSEQ multiplex PCR; TCRdb keeps in-frame clones, though not all of them. In the table there are about 200,000 clones, around 88% of which are singletons. Sequences were obtained from PBMCs. The source of these receptors is a woman aged 25-40 years in good health and CMV-seronegative. Each CDR3 is given with its conserved first and last residue. The D gene is left open where the match is weak.

CASSLDRGTSSYEQYF TRBV5-1 TRBD1
CASRRTQGAHQPQHF TRBV28 TRBD1
CASSHGQQETQYF TRBV7-8 -
CASSLNAGVSEQFF TRBV7-9 TRBD2
CASSSIAGALYNEQFF TRBV19 TRBD2
CASSQISGRIQDTQYF TRBV5-1 TRBD2
CASSPVGGYSETQYF TRBV28 TRBD2
CASRLLAGGPSEQFF TRBV28 TRBD2
CASSFDASGKSSYNEQFF TRBV5-1 TRBD2
CASSLAPSTDTQYF TRBV4-1 -
CASSLGSGYGYTF TRBV7-8 -
CASRPRTVTDTQYF TRBV5-1 -
CASSFSGANSYEQYF TRBV7-9 -
CASSSITGFTFF TRBV14 -
CASSRGIANEKLFF TRBV6-6 -
CASSTNPRDSDYEQYF TRBV11-2 -
CASRPSGGTGEQYF TRBV6-5 TRBD2
CAISVTAGGYNEQFF TRBV10-3 TRBD2
CASSLGLGEQYF TRBV5-4 -
CASSLGQIDEQYF TRBV5-8 -
CASSQGTRSQETQYF TRBV14 -
CASREQGASYEQYF TRBV5-1 TRBD1
CASSISTGYSNQPQHF TRBV19 -
CASSETASGLQETQYF TRBV10-2 TRBD2
CASSVVAGPYNEQFF TRBV9 -
CASSPADGRGTNEKLFF TRBV7-6 -
CASRRVLTAYGYTF TRBV2 -
CSAGTSGANTGELFF TRBV29-1 TRBD2
CASRSGGRLTGELFF TRBV6-5 TRBD2
CASSRQSSGNHWSNEQYF TRBV5-1 TRBD2
CSVLRVRANTGELFF TRBV29-1 -
CASSEHQDRGRGHTF TRBV28 TRBD1
CASSATGRLAGGLNDEQFF TRBV9 TRBD2
CASSSLQGVGYNEQFF TRBV5-1 TRBD1
CASSLRERDKQYF TRBV11-1 -
CASRYPGTGSYEQYF TRBV6-1 TRBD1
CASSLDLAGDTQYF TRBV5-4 TRBD2
CASSPGQGNEQFF TRBV7-7 TRBD1
CASSFSGGEALGELFF TRBV27 TRBD1
CASRTGQGINYEQYF TRBV6-5 TRBD1
CAGSRRLETRGSYEQYF TRBV5-6 -
CASSLTPRGGRETQYF TRBV27 TRBD2
CASSSGTNQPQHF TRBV11-2 -
CASSQLEGWETQYF TRBV19 -
CASSESRGFGSGYTF TRBV2 -